This note documents a single T cell receptor beta chain sequence. The repertoire was sequenced with immunoSEQ multiplex PCR; TCRdb's copy has only in-frame clones and lacks some. The table lists some 28,000 clones, around 87% of them singletons, with 28% in the top ten. The CDR3 runs to 14 residues. Trimming shortened V by 5 bases and J by 3 bases, and 14 bases separated the two germline ends. Germline V lookup: CDR1 SEHNR, CDR2 FQNEAQ (reference sequence). The data were taken from a study of OX40 agonist ivuxolimab in advanced cancers. The clonotype originates from an adult with an advanced solid tumor such as melanoma, head and neck, liver or kidney cancer. This sequence joins TRBV7-9 and TRBJ2-7, with D perhaps TRBD1 (8 bases). Sequenced material: CD4+ or CD8+ T cells sorted from blood, taken in a trial of the OX40 agonist ivuxolimab. The CDR3: CASSSGTGVYEQYF. CDR3 in DNA: TGTGCCAGCAGCAGCGGGACAGGCGTCTACGAGCAGTACTTC. Looking up the rest from reference TRBV7-9 and TRBJ2-7 gives the full variable domain: DTGVSQNPRHKITKRGQNVTFRCDPISEHNRLYWYRQTLGQGPEFLTYFQNEAQLEKSRLLSDRFSAERPKGSFSTLEIQRTEQGDSAMYLCASSSGTGVYEQYFGPGTRLTVT.